This TCR beta chain stems from a study of OX40 agonist ivuxolimab in advanced cancers. Using immunoSEQ multiplex PCR, the repertoire was profiled, and TCRdb retains in-frame clones only, with some absent. The table lists tens of thousands of clones, about 89% of them singletons. This CDR3 has 15 amino acids. Germline CDR1 and CDR2: MDHEN and SYDVKM. With 8 bases removed from V and 0 bases from J, the gap between germline ends came to 14 bases. The chain combines TRBV28 with TRBJ2-1, with D perhaps matching TRBD2 (5 bases). The TCR originated in an adult with an advanced solid tumor such as melanoma, head and neck, liver or kidney cancer. Sequencing used CD4+ or CD8+ T cells sorted from blood, obtained in a trial of the OX40 agonist ivuxolimab. CDR3 sequence (DNA): TGTGCCAGCCTATTTGCGGGTAGCTCCTACAATGAGCAGTTCTTC. Protein sequence: CASLFAGSSYNEQFF. The full variable domain, completed using reference TRBV28 and TRBJ2-1, is DVKVTQSSRYLVKRTGEKVFLECVQDMDHENMFWYRQDPGLGLRLIYFSYDVKMKEKGDIPEGYSVSREKKERFSLILESASTNQTSMYLCASLFAGSSYNEQFFGPGTRLTVL.